This TCR beta chain comes out of a study of T cell responses to AZD1222 COVID-19 vaccine. The study's findings and limits: Among the donors, most were white British and more were female, and clonal diversity was possibly underestimated.

Repertoires were generated with immunoSEQ multiplex PCR, while TCRdb's copy carries only in-frame clones and drops some. The sample consists of 150,000 to 200,000 clones, just over 90% of them appearing once. As to this clone: The antigen is unknown.

V was shortened by 1 base and J by 5 bases, with 8 bases between the two germline ends. This CDR3 contains 13 residues. CDR1 and CDR2 from the germline V gene are MGHRA and YSYEKL. The material sequenced was peripheral blood, taken on day 0 of AZD1222 vaccination. V gene TRBV4-1 combines with J gene TRBJ1-2; D gene unclear. The TCR originated in an adult in good health. The CDR3 DNA sequence: TGCGCCAGCAGCCAAGTACTATCTTATGGCTACACCTTC. Amino acids: CASSQVLSYGYTF.